These 19 T cell receptor beta chains were sequenced from one sample in a study of regulatory T cells in long-lasting Graves disease. Time point indicated: newly diagnosed GD, antithyroid drugs for less than 3 months. Extracted PBMC RNA gave rise to the TCR library. Building the TCR beta libraries relied on iRepertoire HTBI primers, and CDR3 regions underwent Arm-PCR. TCRdb reanalysed the multiplex PCR reads using MiXCR and keeps one entry per CDR3 protein. The sample holds 680,000 or so distinct CDR3 sequences, less than 20% seen once. Another study also made use of these data, one on T cells in Graves' hyperthyroidism and ophthalmopathy.

The sequencing used peripheral blood mononuclear cells (PBMCs), collected at new diagnosis, from a patient treated with antithyroid drugs. These receptors originate from a woman aged 30 to 39 with Graves disease.

Of note for this clonotype: With a much larger clone just one base away, this may be a read error. This chain links TRBV12-5 with TRBJ2-3, with 10 bases aligning to TRBD2. From germline, CDR1 is LGHNT and CDR2 FRNRAP. The CDR3 has 16 residues. CDR3 region: CAGGLGAGGRSDTQYF. The CDR3 bases are TGTGCTGGTGGGTTGGGAGCGGGAGGGCGCTCAGATACGCAGTATTTT. Full variable domain (outside the CDR3, taken from reference TRBV12-5 and TRBJ2-3): DARVTQTPRHKVTEMGQEVTMRCQPILGHNTVFWYRQTMMQGLELLAYFRNRAPLDDSGMPKDRFSAEMPDATLATLKIQPSEPRDSAVYFCAGGLGAGGRSDTQYFGPGTRLTVL.

This clonotype was counted ten times or more. The V gene is TRBV7-9, the J gene TRBJ2-7; D uncertain. Germline lookup yields CDR1 SEHNR and CDR2 FQNEAQ (reference sequence). The V and J ends lost 2 bases and 2 bases respectively, with 10 bases between them. This CDR3 region has 14 residues. The CDR3 DNA is TGTGCCAGCAGCTTAAATACAGCCACCTACGAGCAGTACTTC. Translating gives CASSLNTATYEQYF.

This clonotype was detected ten times or more. The rearrangement joins TRBV28 to TRBJ2-7; 11 bases line up with TRBD1. Germline V gene data show CDR1 as MDHEN and CDR2 as SYDVKM. This CDR3 contains 14 residues. The junction had 7 bases not matched to a gene; V was cut back by 8 bases and J by 4 bases. The CDR3 DNA reads as TGTGCCAGCTCCCCCTGGGACAGGGGGTACGAGCAGTACTTC. Translation gives CASSPWDRGYEQYF.

The sample holds many counts of this clonotype. This chain uses TRBV7-9 with TRBJ2-2, with no clear D. This CDR3 is built from 15 residues. V gave up 4 bases and J gave up 6 bases, with 15 bases separating them. Germline CDR1 reads SEHNR; CDR2 reads FQNEAQ (reference sequence). CDR3 coding DNA: TGTGCCAGCAGCTCAGGAGAGACAAACCCCGGGGAGCTGTTTTTT. This gives the protein CASSSGETNPGELFF.

This clonotype was recorded at least ten times. The chain combines TRBV3-1 with TRBJ1-1, with D possibly being TRBD1 (5 bases). The CDR3 is made up of 14 amino acids. Deletions cut 4 bases from V and 4 bases from J, with 13 bases between. Germline-derived CDR1 and CDR2 are LGHDT and YNNKEL (reference sequence). The CDR3 region is CASSPLGGTTEAFF. DNA of the CDR3: TGTGCCAGCAGCCCCCTGGGGGGGACCACTGAAGCTTTCTTT.

The table lists this clonotype with a count of one. V is TRBV20-1 and J is TRBJ1-2; no definite D call. Trimming took off 0 bases at V and 1 base at J, with 9 bases between the two ends. The CDR3 length is 14 residues. Germline V CDR1 and CDR2: DFQATT, SNEGSKA (reference sequence). CDR3 sequence: CSARDTFNNYGYTF. As DNA, the CDR3 is TGCAGTGCTAGAGACACGTTTAATAACTATGGCTACACCTTC.

The chain links TRBV4-1 to TRBJ2-1; tentative D call: TRBD1 (6 bases). The CDR3 extends over 14 amino acids. Per germline, CDR1 MGHRA and CDR2 YSYEKL. The V gene lost 6 bases and the J gene lost 2 bases, with 11 bases spanning the gap. CDR3 in DNA: TGCGCCAGCAGAACAGGGAAAGCCTACAATGAGCAGTTCTTC. It is translated as CASRTGKAYNEQFF.

The chain carries TRBV7-2 and TRBJ2-1, with 12 bases lining up with TRBD2. The CDR3 spans 17 residues. V lost 5 bases and J lost 9; bases outside the gene matches: 14. CDR1 is SGHTA and CDR2 is FQGNSA in the germline V gene. The CDR3 DNA reads as TGTGCCAGCAGCCAAGGTCCGGCTAGCGGGAGGGGATCTGAGCAGTTCTTC. It codes for CASSQGPASGRGSEQFF.

This clonotype was found many times. The chain carries TRBV12-3 or TRBV12-4 and TRBJ2-7; tentative D call: TRBD1 (6 bases). This CDR3 is built from 13 residues. The V end was cut by 5 bases, the J end by 6 bases, with 14 bases between. CDR3 sequence reads: CASSLHRVGEQYF. The CDR3 DNA follows: TGTGCCAGCAGTCTCCACAGGGTGGGCGAGCAGTACTTC.

The chain employs TRBV29-1 and TRBJ2-3, with D possibly matching TRBD2 (7 bases). V was clipped by 4 bases and J by 5 bases, with 13 bases between them. The germline V gene encodes CDR1 SQVTM and CDR2 ANQGSEA. The CDR3 consists of 13 residues. The CDR3 loop reads CSVAGGREDTQYF. In DNA form, the CDR3 reads TGCAGCGTTGCGGGGGGCAGAGAAGATACGCAGTATTTT.

This clonotype showed up just once. A much larger clone is a single base away; this may be a read error. The V and J genes are TRBV7-2 and TRBJ2-1; 7 bases are shared with TRBD2. Germline CDR1 reads SGHTA; CDR2 reads FQGNSA. Losses at the gene ends were 0 bases for V and 8 bases for J; bases not matched to a gene: 7. The CDR3 is made up of 15 amino acids. The CDR3 sequence: CASSLAAGMGYEQFF. The CDR3, as DNA: TGTGCCAGCAGCTTAGCAGCGGGAATGGGCTATGAGCAGTTCTTC.

The chain couples TRBV6-1 to TRBJ2-7; the D is unclear. The V and J ends lost 6 bases and 9 bases respectively, with 12 bases between them. Germline values: CDR1 MNHNS, CDR2 SASEGT. This CDR3 is built from 11 residues. In DNA form, the CDR3 reads TGTGCCAGCAGCGAGCTCTTAGGGCAGTACTTC. Protein: CASSELLGQYF.

V is TRBV29-1 and J is TRBJ2-2; 12 nucleotides align to TRBD1. The germline V gene has CDR1 SQVTM and CDR2 ANQGSEA. J lost 4 bases, V lost 6 bases, and 3 bases had no gene match. The CDR3 is 14 residues long. The CDR3 spells CSVGQGAGTGELFF. The CDR3 DNA reads as TGCAGCGTGGGACAGGGGGCGGGCACCGGGGAGCTGTTTTTT.

This clonotype has more than one count but fewer than ten. The chain links TRBV13 to TRBJ2-7; 10 nucleotides agree with TRBD1. V was clipped by 5 bases and J by 5 bases; unmatched bases: 18. This CDR3 has 18 amino acids. The germline V gene encodes CDR1 PRHDT and CDR2 FYEKMQ (reference sequence). The CDR3 sequence is CASSPGARGTGEKDEQYF. The DNA for the CDR3 is TGTGCCAGCAGCCCTGGGGCCCGCGGGACAGGGGAAAAGGACGAGCAGTACTTC.

A word on this clonotype: A read error is the likely source, as a far larger clone sits one nucleotide away. The chain is built from TRBV7-6 and TRBJ1-2; no definite D call. This CDR3 is built from 15 residues. The germline gives CDR1 SGHVS, CDR2 FNYEAQ. CDR3 loop: CASSLIRRNGYGYAF. The DNA for the CDR3 is TGTGCCAGCAGTTTGATACGACGGAACGGGTATGGCTACGCCTTC.

This clonotype was recorded at least ten times. The rearrangement links TRBV6-1 to TRBJ2-5; tentatively, D is TRBD1 (5 bases). Germline CDR1 is MNHNS and CDR2 is SASEGT. Deletions cut 10 bases from V and 4 bases from J, with 16 bases between. The CDR3 extends over 13 amino acids. The CDR3 here is CATRVGQGETQYF. Here the CDR3 DNA reads TGTGCCACCAGGGTGGGCCAGGGAGAGACCCAGTACTTC.

This clonotype occurred a few times. The V gene is TRBV9, the J gene TRBJ1-3; D unclear. The CDR3 is made up of 14 amino acids. Trimming shortened V by 4 bases and J by 4 bases, and 12 bases separated the two germline ends. Germline CDR1 is SGDLS and CDR2 is YYNGEE. CDR3 loop: CASSIASVGNTIYF. Written as DNA, the CDR3 is TGTGCCAGCAGCATAGCCTCGGTCGGAAACACCATATATTTT.

This clonotype was counted many times. The V call is TRBV6-5, the J call TRBJ2-1; D ambiguous. Germline assignment: CDR1 MNHEY and CDR2 SVGAGI. V shed 4 bases and J shed 9 bases, with 16 bases lying between them. This CDR3 spans 14 amino acids. CDR3 bases: TGTGCCAGCAGTTTTTATCGTCCTCGAAGTGAGCAGTTCTTC. Amino acids: CASSFYRPRSEQFF.

This clonotype showed up many times. V is TRBV6-1 and J is TRBJ1-2; 7 positions match TRBD1. The CDR3 contains 14 residues. V shed 10 bases, J shed 2 bases, and the junction held 10 bases outside the gene matches. Germline CDR1 and CDR2: MNHNS and SASEGT. CDR3 sequence: CATRRRGRNYGYTF. CDR3 bases: TGTGCCACACGGAGGAGGGGGCGAAACTATGGCTACACCTTC.